These 21 T cell receptor beta chains came from one sample sequenced in a study of blood T cells in healthy people across ages. A second PCR, run for about 7 to 12 cycles, used a sample-barcoded 5' primer plus a J-beta primer mix. One entry per CDR3 protein results from TCRdb running MiXCR on the 5' RACE reads. This table has 1.8 million or so distinct CDR3 sequences, about two fifths appearing once. What was sequenced was blood. The receptors here all came from a human donor in good health.

The chain is built from TRBV5-1 and TRBJ2-5; D possibly corresponds to TRBD2 (6 bases). CDR3 length equals 15 residues. With 4 bases removed from V and 2 bases from J, the gap between germline ends came to 15 bases. Germline loops: CDR1 SGHRS, CDR2 YFSETQ. This CDR3 is CASSQGLSPQETQYF. As DNA, the CDR3 is TGCGCCAGCAGCCAGGGACTCTCCCCACAAGAGACCCAGTACTTC.

This chain uses TRBV3-1 with TRBJ1-4, with unresolved D. The CDR3 has 13 amino acids. Germline V CDR1 and CDR2: LGHDT, YNNKEL (reference sequence). Trimming removed 1 base from V and 10 bases from J, with 10 bases in between. This CDR3 is CASSQASLRKLFF. CDR3 nucleotide sequence: TGTGCCAGCAGCCAAGCATCGCTGCGAAAACTGTTTTTT.

The sample holds a few counts of this clonotype. The J gene is TRBJ2-1, the V gene TRBV24-1; weak D call: TRBD1 (5 bases). Germline CDR1 KGHDR, CDR2 SFDVKD. The CDR3 is 16 amino acids. Trimming cost V 4 bases and J 1 base, with 13 bases left between them. For the CDR3, the DNA is TGTGCCACCAGTGACCAGGGTTTTTCTTCCTACAATGAGCAGTTCTTC. Its protein is CATSDQGFSSYNEQFF.

V and J are TRBV7-3 and TRBJ2-1; 13 bases agree with TRBD2. CDR3 length equals 18 residues. V was pared by 5 bases and J by 0 bases, with 7 bases of the junction left unmatched. Germline CDR1 and CDR2: SGHTA and FQGTGA. Here the CDR3 DNA reads TGTGCCAGCAGCCCCGGGACTAGCGGGAAACCCTCCTACAATGAGCAGTTCTTC. Translation: CASSPGTSGKPSYNEQFF.

This clonotype was detected only a few times. The rearrangement uses TRBV28 and TRBJ2-1, with unresolved D. CDR1 and CDR2 from the germline V gene are MDHEN and SYDVKM. CDR3 length equals 14 residues. The germline V and J ends were trimmed by 2 bases and 6 bases, with 11 bases remaining between them. As DNA, the CDR3 is TGTGCCAGCAGTTTAAGGCCCCCAAGCAATGAGCAGTTCTTC. Its translation is CASSLRPPSNEQFF.

The chain employs TRBV11-2 and TRBJ2-2; D possibly corresponds to TRBD2 (5 bases). This CDR3 spans 14 amino acids. Germline loops: CDR1 SGHAT, CDR2 FQNNGV. Trimming took off 5 bases at V and 5 bases at J, with 12 bases between the two ends. The CDR3 DNA sequence: TGTGCCAGCAGCCTATTTCCGGGGACCGGGGAGCTGTTTTTT. This gives the protein CASSLFPGTGELFF.

This rearrangement joins TRBV4-1 to TRBJ2-7; D not resolved. There are 13 residues in the CDR3. CDR1 is MGHRA and CDR2 is YSYEKL in the germline V gene. V was pared by 3 bases and J by 6 bases, with 12 bases between. CDR3 sequence reads: CASSHPHTPEQYF. In DNA form, the CDR3 reads TGCGCCAGCAGCCATCCCCACACGCCCGAGCAGTACTTC.

The rearrangement uses TRBV29-1 and TRBJ2-1; D not certain. This CDR3 spans 13 amino acids. V lost 0 bases and J lost 9, with 12 bases in between. Germline V CDR1 and CDR2: SQVTM, ANQGSEA. Here the CDR3 reads CSVEDPRASEQFF. The DNA of the CDR3 is TGCAGCGTTGAAGATCCAAGGGCGTCTGAGCAGTTCTTC.

This clonotype was counted between two and nine times. V usage is TRBV6-2 or TRBV6-3 and J usage is TRBJ2-1; 15 nucleotides align to TRBD2. Germline CDR1 is MNHEY and CDR2 is SVGEGT. The junction had 13 bases not matched to a gene; V was cut back by 6 bases and J by 4 bases. The CDR3 is made up of 19 amino acids. The CDR3 reads CASRQTGLAGGPRYNEQFF. The CDR3 DNA reads as TGTGCCAGCAGACAAACAGGACTAGCGGGGGGGCCCCGGTACAATGAGCAGTTCTTC.

The CDR3 loop is CASSYSGGGGKNIQYF. CDR3 bases: TGTGCCAGCAGTTACTCTGGAGGGGGGGGCAAAAACATTCAGTACTTC. This chain joins TRBV6-2 or TRBV6-3 and TRBJ2-4; D is perhaps TRBD2 (7 bases). The CDR3 extends over 16 amino acids. Trimming stripped 0 bases from V and 3 bases from J, with 12 bases between. The germline CDR1 and CDR2 sequences are MNHEY and SVGEGT.

V is TRBV12-3 or TRBV12-4 and J is TRBJ1-1; possible D gene TRBD1, 6 bases. V lost 6 bases and J lost 4, with 12 bases in between. The CDR3 covers 13 residues. CDR3 in amino acids: CASRGSGATEAFF. The CDR3 DNA sequence: TGTGCCAGCAGGGGCTCAGGGGCCACTGAAGCTTTCTTT.

To note about this clonotype: This may arise from a read error, as a much more abundant clone is one base away. The rearrangement joins TRBV9 to TRBJ1-3; no definite D call. In germline, CDR1 is SGDLS, CDR2 YYNGEE. The CDR3 is 14 amino acids. The CDR3 loop is CAGSVELAGNTIYF. In DNA form, the CDR3 reads TGTGCCGGCAGCGTAGAACTAGCCGGAAACACCATATATTTT.

This clonotype was detected a few times. The chain recombines TRBV7-3 with TRBJ2-1, with D possibly matching TRBD1 (5 bases). Germline loops: CDR1 SGHTA, CDR2 FQGTGA. The length of the CDR3 is 14 residues. Trimming shortened V by 3 bases and J by 8 bases, and 14 bases separated the two germline ends. Here the CDR3 reads CASSFVGVGDEQFF. CDR3 in DNA: TGTGCCAGCAGCTTCGTAGGGGTCGGCGATGAGCAGTTCTTC.

The chain employs TRBV9 and TRBJ2-6; D remains ambiguous. The CDR3 contains 18 residues. V lost 0 bases to trimming and J lost 0 bases, with 13 bases between them. CDR1 is SGDLS and CDR2 is YYNGEE in the germline V gene. This CDR3 reads CASSVGPDPSSGANVLTF. CDR3 bases: TGTGCCAGCAGCGTAGGGCCCGACCCGAGCTCTGGGGCCAACGTCCTGACTTTC.

A note on this clonotype: One end of the junction varies from germline; a read error may be responsible. The chain carries TRBV12-5 and TRBJ2-1; 10 nucleotides line up with TRBD2. Germline loops: CDR1 LGHNT, CDR2 FRNRAP. The CDR3 length is 17 residues. This CDR3 reads CASGLGPGLAVYNEQFF. CDR3 in DNA: TGTGCTAGTGGCTTGGGCCCTGGACTAGCGGTGTACAATGAGCAGTTCTTC.

This CDR3 is CASSNSTGFYGYTF. CDR3 DNA: TGCGCCAGCAGCAACTCTACAGGGTTCTATGGCTACACCTTC. The chain uses TRBV5-1 and TRBJ1-2; a possible D gene is TRBD1 (6 bases). CDR1 SGHRS and CDR2 YFSETQ come from the germline V gene. There are 14 residues in the CDR3. The V gene lost 4 bases and the J gene lost 4 bases, with 14 bases spanning the gap.

The chain has TRBV7-9 and TRBJ2-1; D perhaps matches TRBD1 (5 bases). CDR1 SEHNR and CDR2 FQNEAQ come from the germline V gene (reference sequence). Deletions cut 3 bases from V and 8 bases from J, with 14 bases between. The CDR3 totals 14 residues. The CDR3 coding sequence is TGTGCCAGCAGCTTTGGTACAGGAATGGATGAGCAGTTCTTC. Amino acid sequence: CASSFGTGMDEQFF.

On this clonotype itself: The germline gene is not matched at one end of the junction; a read error may be the cause. The V and J genes are TRBV20-1 and TRBJ2-5; D is ambiguous. Germline CDR1 and CDR2: DFQATT and SNEGSKA (reference sequence). The CDR3 sequence is 14 residues long. As DNA, the CDR3 is TGCGGTGCTAGAGATCTGGTCGCCCAAGAGACCCAGTACTTC. Translating gives CGARDLVAQETQYF.

This chain links TRBV5-5 with TRBJ2-6, with D possibly being TRBD1 or TRBD2 (6 bases each). Trimming stripped 0 bases from V and 2 bases from J, with 15 bases between. Looked up from germline, CDR1 is SGHKS and CDR2 is YYEKEE (reference sequence). The CDR3 is made up of 18 amino acids. CDR3 coding DNA: TGTGCCAGCAGCTTGGAGCAGGGGAGGTCAGCTGGGGCCAACGTCCTGACTTTC. Translating gives CASSLEQGRSAGANVLTF.

V and J are TRBV11-2 and TRBJ1-1; D not certain. V gave up 3 bases and J gave up 7 bases, with 18 bases separating them. This CDR3 is 15 amino acids long. Germline CDR1 reads SGHAT; CDR2 reads FQNNGV. CDR3 sequence reads: CASSFGVRVLSEAFF. The CDR3 DNA follows: TGTGCCAGCAGCTTTGGGGTGCGGGTTTTGAGTGAAGCTTTCTTT.

The sample holds one count of this clonotype. The V call is TRBV12-3 or TRBV12-4, the J call TRBJ2-7, with D tentatively TRBD1 or TRBD2 (5 bases each). This CDR3 is 14 amino acids long. Deletions cut 6 bases from V and 2 bases from J, with 14 bases between. In nucleotides, the CDR3 is TGTGCCAGCAGCGCCGGGACCCTTACCTACGAGCAGTACTTC. Its translation is CASSAGTLTYEQYF.